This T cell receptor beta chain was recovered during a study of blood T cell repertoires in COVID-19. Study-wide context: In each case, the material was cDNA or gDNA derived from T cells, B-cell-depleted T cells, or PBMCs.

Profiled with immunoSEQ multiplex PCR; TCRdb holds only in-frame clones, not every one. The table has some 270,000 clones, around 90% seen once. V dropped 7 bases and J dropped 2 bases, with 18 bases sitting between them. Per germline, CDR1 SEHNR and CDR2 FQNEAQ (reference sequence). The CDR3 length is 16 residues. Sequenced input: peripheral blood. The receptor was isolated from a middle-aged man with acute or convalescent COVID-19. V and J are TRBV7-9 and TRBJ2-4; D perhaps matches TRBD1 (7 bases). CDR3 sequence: CASIGQGGPSKNIQYF. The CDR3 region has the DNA TGTGCCAGCATTGGTCAGGGGGGCCCTTCCAAAAACATTCAGTACTTC.